This TCR beta chain appears in the sequencing data of a study of blood T cell repertoires in COVID-19. Overall study context: Collection of acute and convalescent COVID-19 samples took place in the United States, Italy and Spain.

Study processing details: Estimated nucleated cell counts came from reference gene primer amplification. TCRdb's copy holds only in-frame clones and misses some; the assay was immunoSEQ multiplex PCR. The D gene and trimming were derived from the DNA, and the V and J assignments and clone size from that table. The table has 15,000 to 20,000 clones, nearly 90% seen once. V dropped 7 bases and J dropped 4 bases, with 22 bases sitting between them. Germline loops: CDR1 SNHLY, CDR2 FYNNEI. The CDR3 is 16 residues long. V and J are TRBV2 and TRBJ1-1; weak D call: TRBD1 (5 bases). The receptor was isolated from a human donor in a cohort sampled during active COVID-19. The sequenced sample was peripheral blood. The CDR3 loop is CASIPGVGGTITEAFF. As DNA, the CDR3 is TGTGCCAGCATCCCGGGCGTGGGGGGGACGATCACTGAAGCTTTCTTT. The entire variable domain, with the rest obtained from reference TRBV2 and TRBJ1-1, is as follows: EPEVTQTPSHQVTQMGQEVILRCVPISNHLYFYWYRQILGQKVEFLVSFYNNEISEKSEIFDDQFSVERPDGSNFTLKIRSTKLEDSAMYFCASIPGVGGTITEAFFGQGTRLTVV.